This T cell receptor (beta chain) was identified during a study of blood T cell repertoires in COVID-19. Study information: The study drew acute and convalescent COVID-19 samples from the United States, Italy and Spain.

The CDR3 length is 16 residues. CDR1 MNHNS and CDR2 SASEGT come from the germline V gene. The trim removed 2 bases at V and 9 bases at J, leaving 11 bases unmatched. Method: immunoSEQ multiplex PCR; TCRdb's copy keeps in-frame clones and lacks some. The table records around 210,000 clones, around 85% of them present only once. The chain has TRBV6-1 and TRBJ2-1; 9 bases line up with TRBD1. This receptor was taken from a man aged 60-69 years with COVID-19, enrolled during active disease. Sequencing was performed on peripheral blood. CDR3 amino acids: CASSEPSGQGAGEQFF. For the CDR3, the DNA is TGTGCCAGCAGTGAACCCTCGGGACAGGGTGCGGGTGAGCAGTTCTTC.